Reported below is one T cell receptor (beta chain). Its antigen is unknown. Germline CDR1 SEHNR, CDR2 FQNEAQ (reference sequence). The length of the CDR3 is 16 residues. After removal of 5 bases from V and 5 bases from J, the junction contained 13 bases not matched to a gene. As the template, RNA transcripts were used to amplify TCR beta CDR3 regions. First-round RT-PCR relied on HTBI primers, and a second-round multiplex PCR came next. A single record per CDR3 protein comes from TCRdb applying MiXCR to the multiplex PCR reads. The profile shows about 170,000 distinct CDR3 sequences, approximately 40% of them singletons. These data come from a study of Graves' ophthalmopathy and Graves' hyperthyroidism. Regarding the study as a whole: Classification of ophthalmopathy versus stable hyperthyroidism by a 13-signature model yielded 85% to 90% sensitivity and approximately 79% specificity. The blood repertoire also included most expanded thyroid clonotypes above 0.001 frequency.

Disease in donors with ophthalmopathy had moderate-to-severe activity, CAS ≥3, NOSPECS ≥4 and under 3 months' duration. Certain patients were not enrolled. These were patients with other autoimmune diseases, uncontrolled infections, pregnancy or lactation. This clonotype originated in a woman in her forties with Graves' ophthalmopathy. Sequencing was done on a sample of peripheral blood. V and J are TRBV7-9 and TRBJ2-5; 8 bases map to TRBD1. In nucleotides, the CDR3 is TGTGCCAGCAGCACAACACAGACAGGGGCGTCCGAGACCCAGTACTTC. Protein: CASSTTQTGASETQYF.